One sample yielded the 6 T cell receptor beta chains listed below, sequenced in a study of radiotherapy plus CTLA-4 blockade in lung cancer. The method was immunoSEQ multiplex PCR; TCRdb's version includes in-frame clones alone and lacks a portion of them. This table holds 75,000 to 95,000 clones, 72% found once. Sequencing was performed on peripheral blood, taken from a patient treated with radiotherapy plus ipilimumab. These receptors all stem from a human donor with non-small cell lung cancer that progressed on radiotherapy plus ipilimumab.

The chain joins TRBV5-1 to TRBJ1-3; D is unclear. V was clipped by 0 bases and J by 0 bases, with 10 bases between them. CDR1 SGHRS and CDR2 YFSETQ come from the germline V gene. The CDR3 consists of 16 residues. CDR3 amino acids: CASSLDGLSSGNTIYF. CDR3 DNA sequence: TGCGCCAGCAGCTTGGATGGGTTATCCTCTGGAAACACCATATATTTT.

The V call is TRBV28, the J call TRBJ1-2; D might be TRBD1 (5 bases). CDR3 length: 15 amino acids. The germline CDR1 and CDR2 sequences are MDHEN and SYDVKM. Deletions cut 5 bases from V and 4 bases from J, with 17 bases between. The CDR3 is CASSPGGGDSYGYTF. In DNA, the CDR3 is TGTGCCAGCAGTCCCGGGGGGGGTGACAGCTATGGCTACACCTTC.

This clone appeared once. The rearrangement links TRBV19 to TRBJ1-4, with TRBD1 matching over 7 bases. The J segment lost 5 bases and the V segment lost 6 bases, leaving 6 bases of the junction unmatched. The CDR3 runs 14 residues. Looked up from germline, CDR1 is LNHDA and CDR2 is SQIVND (reference sequence). The chain's CDR3 is CASRRDSKNEKLFF. The CDR3 DNA follows: TGTGCCAGTAGGAGGGACAGCAAAAATGAAAAACTGTTTTTT.

The chain joins TRBV14 to TRBJ1-1; D call uncertain. The germline V gene has CDR1 SGHDN and CDR2 FVKESK. The CDR3 extends over 16 amino acids. The V end was cut by 0 bases, the J end by 5 bases, with 16 bases between. CDR3 nucleotides: TGTGCCAGCAGCCAAGATCTACGGAGCAAGCGGACTGAAGCTTTCTTT. Its protein is CASSQDLRSKRTEAFF.

The chain recombines TRBV6-5 with TRBJ2-1, with 7 bases lining up with TRBD2. This CDR3 has 13 amino acids. With V trimmed by 0 bases and J by 9 bases, 2 bases remained unmatched. Germline V gives CDR1 MNHEY, CDR2 SVGAGI. CDR3 sequence (DNA): TGTGCCAGCAGTTACTCCGGCGGGAGTGAGCAGTTCTTC. Its protein product is CASSYSGGSEQFF.

The sample holds a few counts of this clone. V is TRBV6-5 and J is TRBJ1-1, with D possibly matching TRBD1 (5 bases). V lost 6 bases and J 3 bases, leaving 11 bases between the germline ends. In germline, CDR1 is MNHEY, CDR2 SVGAGI. The CDR3 is made up of 13 amino acids. The CDR3, as DNA: TGTGCCAGCAGACCCGACAGAGACACTGAAGCTTTCTTT. Translated: CASRPDRDTEAFF.